Shown below are 28 T cell receptor beta chains from a single sample sequenced in a study of blood T cell repertoires in COVID-19. Assay: immunoSEQ multiplex PCR; the TCRdb copy retains only in-frame clones and omits some. The table lists 110,000 or so clones, under 80% of them singletons. The specimen was peripheral blood. All receptors derive from a woman aged 70 to 79 with acute or convalescent COVID-19.

The chain combines TRBV10-3 with TRBJ1-6; weak D call: TRBD1 (6 bases). This CDR3 has 15 amino acids. V lost 6 bases to trimming and J lost 0 bases, with 9 bases between them. In germline, CDR1 is ENHRY, CDR2 SYGVKD. The CDR3 DNA reads TGTGCCATCAGGGGGGCGAGCTCCTATAATTCACCCCTCCACTTT. Protein sequence: CAIRGASSYNSPLHF.

Details on this clone: One junction end does not reproduce the germline sequence, and a read error may be involved. The chain uses TRBV27 and TRBJ2-3, with a possible D match to TRBD1 (6 bases). Germline V gene lookup returns CDR1 MNHEY and CDR2 SMNVEV (reference sequence). This CDR3 spans 13 amino acids. In DNA form, the CDR3 reads TGTGCCAGCAGTTTATCGTGGGGTAGGGACATCAATTTT. Amino acid sequence: CASSLSWGRDINF.

This rearrangement joins TRBV27 to TRBJ1-2, with D perhaps TRBD1 (6 bases). Germline lookup yields CDR1 MNHEY and CDR2 SMNVEV (reference sequence). V was clipped by 3 bases and J by 7 bases, with 15 bases between them. The CDR3 sequence is 14 residues long. CDR3 sequence: CASSFGGVGSGYTF. Written as DNA, the CDR3 is TGTGCCAGCAGTTTTGGGGGCGTAGGATCTGGCTACACCTTC.

The gene calls are TRBV5-1 and TRBJ2-1; weak D call: TRBD1 (5 bases). Germline-derived CDR1 and CDR2 are SGHRS and YFSETQ. The V and J ends lost 3 bases and 0 bases respectively, with 7 bases between them. This CDR3 has 14 residues. The CDR3 is CASSSDSSYNEQFF. DNA for the CDR3: TGCGCCAGCAGCTCTGACAGCTCCTACAATGAGCAGTTCTTC.

J is TRBJ1-4 and V is TRBV7-2; possibly TRBD1 for D (6 bases). The CDR3 is made up of 15 amino acids. Germline V CDR1 and CDR2: SGHTA, FQGNSA. V lost 1 base, J lost 6 bases, and 12 bases lay in between. The CDR3 sequence is CASSLGGRWDEKLFF. CDR3 sequence (DNA): TGTGCCAGCAGCTTAGGGGGGCGTTGGGATGAAAAACTGTTTTTT.

In its sample, this clone was seen a few times. The genes are TRBV5-1 and TRBJ1-6; 9 bases align to TRBD1. Germline assignment: CDR1 SGHRS and CDR2 YFSETQ. Trimming cost V 0 bases and J 5 bases; bases outside gene matches: 15. This CDR3 is 20 amino acids long. CDR3 in amino acids: CASSLVVGTGYLSDNSPLHF. DNA of the CDR3: TGCGCCAGCAGCTTGGTAGTCGGGACAGGGTATCTATCGGATAATTCACCCCTCCACTTT.

CDR3 nucleotide sequence: TGTGCCAGCAGCGGCCAGACAGGGGTCAATCAGCCCCAGCATTTT. It specifies CASSGQTGVNQPQHF. The chain couples TRBV9 to TRBJ1-5; 8 bases are shared with TRBD1. The CDR3 totals 15 residues. Per germline, CDR1 SGDLS and CDR2 YYNGEE. With 3 bases clipped from V and 3 bases from J, the junction kept 5 bases outside the gene matches.

This chain links TRBV25-1 with TRBJ1-5, with D possibly TRBD1 on 6 matching bases. CDR3 size: 13 residues. V lost 5 bases to trimming and J lost 11 bases, with 16 bases between them. Looked up from germline, CDR1 is MGHDK and CDR2 is SYGVNS. The CDR3 DNA sequence: TGTGCCAGCAGTACAGGGCCCCTGGGAGCCCAGCATTTT. Its translation is CASSTGPLGAQHF.

This rearrangement joins TRBV5-5 to TRBJ2-1, with unresolved D. The CDR3 extends over 13 amino acids. With 0 bases removed from V and 5 bases from J, the gap between germline ends came to 6 bases. Germline lookup yields CDR1 SGHKS and CDR2 YYEKEE (reference sequence). CDR3 coding DNA: TGTGCCAGCAGCTTGGACAGCCACAATGAGCAGTTCTTC. It is translated as CASSLDSHNEQFF.

This clone was counted a few times. This chain links TRBV7-2 with TRBJ1-1; D not resolved. V was cut by 5 bases and J by 3 bases, with 13 bases left in between. The CDR3 totals 14 residues. Germline V gene lookup returns CDR1 SGHTA and CDR2 FQGNSA. CDR3 amino acids: CASSPPGLDTEAFF. CDR3 DNA sequence: TGTGCCAGCAGCCCCCCGGGGTTGGACACTGAAGCTTTCTTT.

This clone was detected a few times. The chain is built from TRBV6-5 and TRBJ1-1; 8 bases match TRBD1. J was trimmed by 4 bases and V by 7 bases; bases with no gene match: 8. The CDR3 loop spans 14 amino acids. Germline V CDR1 and CDR2: MNHEY, SVGAGI. The CDR3 sequence: CASIRSGGGTEAFF. The DNA for the CDR3 is TGTGCCAGCATACGATCAGGGGGCGGCACTGAAGCTTTCTTT.

The chain couples TRBV7-2 to TRBJ2-4; 9 bases match TRBD1. The V gene's germline CDR1 is SGHTA and CDR2 FQGNSA. J lost 6 bases, V lost 5 bases, and 8 bases had no gene match. The CDR3 is 15 amino acids. The CDR3 DNA follows: TGTGCCAGCAGCACTGGGACAGGGAATGTAAACATTCAGTACTTC. Residues: CASSTGTGNVNIQYF.

The chain couples TRBV19 to TRBJ1-2; a possible D gene is TRBD1 (6 bases). Trimming pared 0 bases from V and 6 bases from J, leaving 20 bases between. The CDR3 is made up of 17 amino acids. The germline gives CDR1 LNHDA, CDR2 SQIVND (reference sequence). CDR3 in DNA: TGTGCCAGTAGTATAGATGGAACAGGGTCGCCGCGGGATGGCTACACCTTC. Translating it yields CASSIDGTGSPRDGYTF. Full variable domain (outside the CDR3, taken from reference TRBV19 and TRBJ1-2): DGGITQSPKYLFRKEGQNVTLSCEQNLNHDAMYWYRQDPGQGLRLIYYSQIVNDFQKGDIAEGYSVSREKKESFPLTVTSAQKNPTAFYLCASSIDGTGSPRDGYTFGSGTRLTVV.

This chain joins TRBV30 and TRBJ1-1; no clear D. V was shortened by 1 base and J by 1 base, with 13 bases between the two germline ends. The CDR3 sequence is 15 residues long. Per the germline V gene, CDR1 is GTSNPN and CDR2 is SVGIG (reference sequence). In DNA, the CDR3 is TGTGCCTGGAGTGCCCACTCAGGTACGAACACTGAAGCTTTCTTT. Translation gives CAWSAHSGTNTEAFF.

V usage is TRBV5-1 and J usage is TRBJ2-7, with 8 bases that match TRBD2. The CDR3 runs 16 residues. Germline values: CDR1 SGHRS, CDR2 YFSETQ. CDR3 residues: CPCLRRRGARGGEQYF. CDR3 DNA: TGCCCCTGTTTGCGCCGTCGGGGGGCCCGGGGGGGGGAGCAGTACTTC.

This clone has only a few counts. The V call is TRBV18, the J call TRBJ1-5; D might be TRBD1 (6 bases). CDR1 is KGHSH and CDR2 is LQKENI in the germline V gene. The CDR3 totals 14 residues. The V end lost 4 bases, the J end lost 5 bases, and 12 bases lay between the germline ends. The CDR3 bases are TGTGCCAGCTCACAGCAGGGGAAGGATCAGCCCCAGCATTTT. Amino acid sequence: CASSQQGKDQPQHF.

The chain is built from TRBV28 and TRBJ2-5; possible D gene TRBD2, 6 bases. The germline CDR1 and CDR2 sequences are MDHEN and SYDVKM. The CDR3 runs 13 residues. V was shortened by 5 bases and J by 4 bases, with 11 bases between the two germline ends. CDR3 sequence: CASSATGVETQYF. The CDR3 nucleotides are TGTGCCAGCAGTGCCACGGGGGTAGAGACCCAGTACTTC.

The chain uses TRBV19 and TRBJ2-1, with TRBD2 matching over 7 bases. This CDR3 contains 16 residues. The germline V gene encodes CDR1 LNHDA and CDR2 SQIVND (reference sequence). The V segment lost 5 bases and the J segment 0 bases; nucleotides outside the gene matches: 7. CDR3 in DNA: TGTGCCAGTAGTGCCTCGCGGGGGAGCTCCTACAATGAGCAGTTCTTC. It yields the protein CASSASRGSSYNEQFF.

There are a few counts of this clone. The V call is TRBV10-3, the J call TRBJ2-2, with TRBD2 matching 8 bases. J was trimmed by 2 bases and V by 5 bases; bases with no gene match: 10. Looked up from germline, CDR1 is ENHRY and CDR2 is SYGVKD. CDR3 length: 17 residues. CDR3: CAISPNGGGTNTGELFF. The CDR3 DNA reads as TGTGCCATCAGTCCCAACGGGGGGGGAACAAACACCGGGGAGCTGTTTTTT.

The rearrangement uses TRBV10-2 and TRBJ2-1; TRBD1 might be the D (6 bases). This CDR3 has 15 residues. Germline-derived CDR1 and CDR2 are WSHSY and SAAADI. V was shortened by 3 bases and J by 8 bases, with 17 bases between the two germline ends. CDR3 sequence reads: CASSDYRAKLYEQFF. The CDR3 nucleotides are TGCGCCAGCAGTGATTACAGGGCAAAGCTTTATGAGCAGTTCTTC.

V and J are TRBV28 and TRBJ1-6; D perhaps matches TRBD1 (6 bases). The V and J ends lost 6 bases and 7 bases respectively, with 13 bases between them. The V gene's germline CDR1 is MDHEN and CDR2 SYDVKM. The CDR3 runs 14 residues. The CDR3 DNA reads TGTGCCAGCAGCCCCCCGGGGGGCAATTCACCCCTCCACTTT. Translated: CASSPPGGNSPLHF.

V and J are TRBV19 and TRBJ2-5; 8 bases are shared with TRBD2. The V gene end was trimmed by 6 bases and the J gene end by 4 bases; junction bases not matched to a gene: 4. The CDR3 has 13 residues. The germline V gene encodes CDR1 LNHDA and CDR2 SQIVND (reference sequence). In DNA form, the CDR3 reads TGTGCCAGTAGCACTAGCGGCCGAGAGACCCAGTACTTC. Translated, it gives CASSTSGRETQYF.

The chain uses TRBV6-5 and TRBJ1-2, with D perhaps TRBD1 (5 bases). There are 14 residues in the CDR3. Germline loops: CDR1 MNHEY, CDR2 SVGAGI. Trimming left V 0 bases short and J 8 bases short, with 13 bases between. The chain's CDR3 is CASSYSQASEGYTF. The CDR3 nucleotides read TGTGCCAGCAGTTACTCACAGGCCTCGGAGGGCTACACCTTC.

The gene calls are TRBV5-1 and TRBJ1-2; 7 bases agree with TRBD1. CDR1 SGHRS and CDR2 YFSETQ come from the germline V gene. Trimming removed 1 base from V and 8 bases from J; junction bases left unmatched: 14. CDR3 length: 16 residues. The CDR3 here is CASSLSVTGTYEGYTF. CDR3 sequence (DNA): TGCGCCAGCAGCTTGTCAGTGACAGGGACCTATGAGGGCTACACCTTC.

The rearrangement joins TRBV7-9 to TRBJ1-5; 7 nucleotides match TRBD1. The CDR3 spans 14 residues. J was trimmed by 3 bases and V by 5 bases; bases with no gene match: 4. CDR1 is SEHNR, CDR2 FQNEAQ, per germline (reference sequence). Written as DNA, the CDR3 is TGTGCCAGCAGCCATGACAGGGCCAATCAGCCCCAGCATTTT. Its protein is CASSHDRANQPQHF.

The V and J genes are TRBV2 and TRBJ1-6; TRBD1 is a possible D gene (5 bases). The CDR3 consists of 13 residues. V was pared by 10 bases and J by 3 bases, with 10 bases between. Germline-derived CDR1 and CDR2 are SNHLY and FYNNEI. CDR3 coding DNA: TGTGCCACCCGGACAAGCTATAATTCACCCCTCCACTTT. This translates into CATRTSYNSPLHF. Supplemented by reference TRBV2 and TRBJ1-6, the full variable domain reads EPEVTQTPSHQVTQMGQEVILRCVPISNHLYFYWYRQILGQKVEFLVSFYNNEISEKSEIFDDQFSVERPDGSNFTLKIRSTKLEDSAMYFCATRTSYNSPLHFGNGTRLTVT.

This chain links TRBV18 with TRBJ2-2; D gene unclear. CDR1 is KGHSH and CDR2 is LQKENI in the germline V gene. Trimming took 4 bases from V and 0 from J, leaving 6 bases between them. CDR3 length equals 14 residues. The CDR3 bases are TGTGCCAGCTCACGCGACACGAACACCGGGGAGCTGTTTTTT. Residues: CASSRDTNTGELFF.

This clone came up a few times. The chain links TRBV5-1 to TRBJ2-7; TRBD2 matches at 8 bases. This CDR3 is 16 amino acids long. CDR1 and CDR2 from the germline V gene are SGHRS and YFSETQ. CDR3 protein: CPRLSLWGGRGGEQYF. CDR3 nucleotides: TGCCCCCGCTTGAGCCTTTGGGGGGGCCGGGGGGGGGAGCAGTACTTC.